This T cell receptor (beta chain) came from a study of blood T cells in healthy people across ages. The study, taken as a whole, reports: More naive CD4+ cells and higher diversity were found in long-lived than in aged donors.

From germline, CDR1 is MNHEY and CDR2 SVGEGT. This CDR3 has 16 residues. The V end lost 4 bases, the J end lost 3 bases, and 17 bases lay between the germline ends. It was with a sample-barcoded 5' primer and a J-beta primer mix that a second PCR of roughly 7 to 12 cycles was run. TCRdb used MiXCR to reprocess the 5' RACE reads, holding one entry per CDR3 protein. The sample has around 1,000,000 distinct CDR3 sequences; 35% to 40% are singletons. Comment on this clonotype: No antigen is known for it.

The clonotype comes from a man between 18 and 29 years old in good health. The source material was blood. This chain connects TRBV6-2 or TRBV6-3 to TRBJ2-3, with D perhaps matching TRBD1 (5 bases). The CDR3 loop reads CASSSSFRGRTDTQYF. The CDR3 DNA reads as TGTGCCAGCAGTTCTTCCTTTAGGGGCCGAACAGATACGCAGTATTTT.